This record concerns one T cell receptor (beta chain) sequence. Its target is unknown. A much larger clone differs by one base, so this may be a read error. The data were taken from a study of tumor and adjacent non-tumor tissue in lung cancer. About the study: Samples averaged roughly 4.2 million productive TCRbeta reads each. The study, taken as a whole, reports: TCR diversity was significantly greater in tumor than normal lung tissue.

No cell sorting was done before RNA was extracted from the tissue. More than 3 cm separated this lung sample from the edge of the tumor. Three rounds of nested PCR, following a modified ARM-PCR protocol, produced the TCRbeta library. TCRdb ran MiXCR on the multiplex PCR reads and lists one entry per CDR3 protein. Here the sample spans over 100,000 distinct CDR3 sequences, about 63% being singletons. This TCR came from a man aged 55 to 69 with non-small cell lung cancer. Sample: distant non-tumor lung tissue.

CDR3 protein: CARSPWTKGPRSF. For the CDR3, the DNA is TGTGCCAGGAGCCCCTGGACTAAGGGACCACGATCCTTC. The chain couples TRBV7-9 to TRBJ1-2, with D possibly matching TRBD1 (5 bases). This CDR3 region has 13 residues. The germline gives CDR1 SEHNR, CDR2 FQNEAQ (reference sequence).